This TCR beta chain was recovered during a study of T cell changes during pregnancy in multiple sclerosis. Trimming took 4 bases from V and 3 from J; bases not matched to a gene: 13. The CDR3 extends over 18 amino acids. Germline V gene lookup returns CDR1 LGHNA and CDR2 YNFKEQ. Produced via immunoSEQ multiplex PCR; TCRdb's table is partial and in-frame only. Of about 100,000 clones detected, about 90% appear once; the ten largest clones hold around 3%. Sequenced material: peripheral blood, taken in the second trimester of pregnancy. The clonotype comes from a female donor with multiple sclerosis, enrolled in a pregnancy study. V usage is TRBV4-2 and J usage is TRBJ2-3, with 10 bases identical to TRBD2. The CDR3 loop reads CASSPGVAGGGATDTQYF. CDR3 DNA: TGTGCCAGCAGCCCCGGGGTAGCGGGAGGAGGGGCTACAGATACGCAGTATTTT.